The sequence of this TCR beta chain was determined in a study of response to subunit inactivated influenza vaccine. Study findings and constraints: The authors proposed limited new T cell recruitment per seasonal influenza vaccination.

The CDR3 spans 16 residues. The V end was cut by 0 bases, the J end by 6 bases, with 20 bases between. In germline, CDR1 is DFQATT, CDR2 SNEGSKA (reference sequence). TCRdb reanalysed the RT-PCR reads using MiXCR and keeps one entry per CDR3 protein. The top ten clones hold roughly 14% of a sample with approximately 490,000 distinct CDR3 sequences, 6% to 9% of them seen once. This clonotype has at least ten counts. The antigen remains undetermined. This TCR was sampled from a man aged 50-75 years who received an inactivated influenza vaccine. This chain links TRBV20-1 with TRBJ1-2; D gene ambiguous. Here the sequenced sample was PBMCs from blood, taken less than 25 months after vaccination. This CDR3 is CSARDPPFLVWDGYTF. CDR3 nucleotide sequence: TGCAGTGCTAGAGACCCACCTTTTCTAGTCTGGGATGGCTACACCTTC.